A single sample is the source of the 2 T cell receptor beta chains below, sequenced in a study of T cells in Graves' hyperthyroidism and ophthalmopathy. The CDR3 regions of TCR beta were amplified from RNA transcripts. TCR CDR3 regions were first amplified by RT-PCR with HTBI primers. Each CDR3 protein is one row after TCRdb ran MiXCR on the multiplex PCR reads. The repertoire includes some 350,000 distinct CDR3 sequences, around 16% of them detected once, and 25% to 35% sits in the top ten. The specimen sequenced was blood. Receptor source: a woman younger than 35 with Graves' hyperthyroidism that later progressed to Graves' ophthalmopathy.

The chain uses TRBV7-9 and TRBJ2-7, with 7 bases fitting TRBD1. This CDR3 is 14 amino acids long. J lost 4 bases, V lost 5 bases, and 8 bases had no gene match. Germline V lookup: CDR1 SEHNR, CDR2 FQNEAQ (reference sequence). CDR3 region: CASSPRGRPYEQYF. The CDR3 DNA is TGTGCCAGCAGCCCTAGGGGGCGGCCTTACGAGCAGTACTTC.

This chain uses TRBV9 with TRBJ2-1; no reliable D call. The CDR3 runs 16 residues. The ends were cut back, 0 bases at V and 8 bases at J, with 18 bases in the middle. Per germline, CDR1 SGDLS and CDR2 YYNGEE. The DNA for the CDR3 is TGTGCCAGCAGCGTAGGACCAGCGCTGTCGGTGGATGAGCAGTTCTTC. This gives the protein CASSVGPALSVDEQFF.